The rows below give T cell receptor beta chains drawn from one sample of a study of T-cell reconstitution after alpha-beta-depleted transplantation in children. TCRdb processed the PCR reads anew with MiXCR; each CDR3 protein has one entry. The top ten clones hold over 9.5% of a sample with 250,000 to 350,000 distinct CDR3 sequences, over 8% of them seen once. The sample here was PBMCs from the stem cell graft donor, taken from the stem cell graft. All receptors come from a human donor who donated a stem cell graft to a child with SCID. Both conserved end residues are part of each CDR3. A D gene is named only where the DNA matches it firmly. Clone size appears in some rows only: once, few, many, or a class for an expanded clone.

CASRRAGEYNEQFF	TGTGCCAGCAGGCGGGCGGGGGAGTACAATGAGCAGTTCTTC	TRBD2	.	TRBJ2-1	TRBV6-1
CASSVGGGNSYEQYF	TGTGCCAGCAGCGTCGGCGGGGGTAACTCCTACGAGCAGTACTTC	TRBD2	few	TRBJ2-7	TRBV9
CASSRYQGFNTGELFF	TGTGCCAGCAGTCGGTATCAAGGGTTTAACACCGGGGAGCTGTTTTTT	.	.	TRBJ2-2	TRBV5-6
CASSQDKGTYEQYF	TGCGCCAGCAGCCAAGATAAGGGGACCTACGAGCAGTACTTC	.	many	TRBJ2-7	TRBV4-1
CASSGAGGWTEAFF	TGTGCCAGCAGCGGAGCCGGGGGGTGGACTGAAGCTTTCTTT	.	many	TRBJ1-1	TRBV9
CASSLVSGLDNEKLFF	TGTGCCAGCAGCTTAGTATCCGGGCTGGATAATGAAAAACTGTTTTTT	.	.	TRBJ1-4	TRBV7-6
CASSPGLVRGPNTEAFF	TGTGCCAGCTCACCAGGGCTGGTGAGGGGACCGAACACTGAAGCTTTCTTT	.	.	TRBJ1-1	TRBV18
CASSRQGQGTGELFF	TGTGCCAGCAGCAGACAGGGCCAAGGCACCGGGGAGCTGTTTTTT	TRBD1	many	TRBJ2-2	TRBV12-3/TRBV12-4
CASSFLGHSYEQYF	TGCGCCAGCAGCTTCTTGGGCCACTCCTACGAGCAGTACTTC	.	many	TRBJ2-7	TRBV5-1
CAISPGLLKNIQYF	TGTGCCATCAGCCCGGGACTCCTCAAAAACATTCAGTACTTC	.	few	TRBJ2-4	TRBV4-2
CSAAGQGAAGELFF	TGCAGCGCCGCTGGACAGGGGGCTGCCGGGGAGCTGTTTTTT	TRBD1	many	TRBJ2-2	TRBV29-1
CSVDQGGGGGEKLFF	TGCAGCGTTGATCAGGGGGGCGGCGGGGGAGAAAAACTGTTTTTT	TRBD1	many	TRBJ1-4	TRBV29-1
CASRLDIAGGHPNTEAFF	TGTGCCAGCAGATTAGATATAGCCGGAGGTCATCCCAACACTGAAGCTTTCTTT	.	few	TRBJ1-1	TRBV11-2
CASSSMSGGGGTEAFF	TGTGCCAGCAGCTCAATGTCAGGGGGCGGGGGAACTGAAGCTTTCTTT	TRBD1	.	TRBJ1-1	TRBV7-9
CASSSPNPKPGQGLNEQFF	TGTGCCAGCAGCTCGCCTAACCCCAAGCCGGGACAGGGGTTGAATGAGCAGTTCTTC	TRBD1	.	TRBJ2-1	TRBV11-1
CASSSATGEGQETQYF	TGTGCCAGCAGCTCCGCCACAGGGGAAGGCCAAGAGACCCAGTACTTC	TRBD1	.	TRBJ2-5	TRBV7-9
CASSQDFLAGEDTQYF	TGTGCCAGCAGCCAAGATTTCCTAGCGGGGGAAGATACGCAGTATTTT	TRBD2	.	TRBJ2-3	TRBV4-2
CASSQEMTSVGSYEQYF	TGCGCCAGCAGCCAAGAGATGACTAGCGTAGGCTCCTACGAGCAGTACTTC	TRBD2	many	TRBJ2-7	TRBV4-1
CSARDLAANSYNEQFF	TGCAGTGCTAGAGATCTAGCGGCAAACTCCTACAATGAGCAGTTCTTC	TRBD2	.	TRBJ2-1	TRBV20-1
CASRIPDRVSNQPQHF	TGTGCCAGCAGGATCCCGGACAGGGTTAGCAATCAGCCCCAGCATTTT	TRBD1	few	TRBJ1-5	TRBV6-1
CASSLWQETQYF	TGTGCCAGCAGCTTATGGCAAGAGACCCAGTACTTC	.	.	TRBJ2-5	TRBV7-2
CASTLGTGSLGTQYF	TGTGCCAGCACCCTCGGGACAGGGAGCCTTGGGACCCAGTACTTC	TRBD1	.	TRBJ2-5	TRBV6-2/TRBV6-3
CSVRQALTDTQYF	TGCAGCGTTCGACAGGCCCTCACAGATACGCAGTATTTT	.	few	TRBJ2-3	TRBV29-1
CASSLTGGVNEQFF	TGCGCCAGCAGCCTTACAGGTGGGGTAAATGAGCAGTTCTTC	.	many	TRBJ2-1	TRBV5-1
CASSLAQSSIGDTQYF	TGCGCCAGCAGCTTGGCCCAGAGTAGCATCGGAGATACGCAGTATTTT	.	.	TRBJ2-3	TRBV5-1
CASSALAGGPGELFF	TGTGCCAGCAGCGCACTAGCGGGGGGCCCCGGGGAGCTGTTTTTT	TRBD2	few	TRBJ2-2	TRBV7-3
CAMTPGPFCEQYF	TGTGCCATGACCCCCGGCCCCTTCTGCGAGCAGTACTTC	.	.	TRBJ2-7	TRBV5-6
CASSLATSGGNTGELFF	TGCGCCAGCAGCTTGGCGACTAGCGGGGGAAACACCGGGGAGCTGTTTTTT	TRBD2	many	TRBJ2-2	TRBV5-1
CASSPPEVSYNEQFF	TGTGCCAGCTCACCACCGGAGGTCTCCTACAATGAGCAGTTCTTC	.	few	TRBJ2-1	TRBV18
CASSVSGGSTDTQYF	TGTGCCAGCAGCGTGTCGGGGGGAAGCACAGATACGCAGTATTTT	TRBD2	many	TRBJ2-3	TRBV4-2
CASSEGAGANTDTQYF	TGTGCCAGCAGTGAGGGCGCGGGGGCAAACACAGATACGCAGTATTTT	.	few	TRBJ2-3	TRBV4-2
CASSQDLGTAFTGELFF	TGTGCCAGCAGCCAAGACTTAGGGACAGCGTTCACCGGGGAGCTGTTTTTT	TRBD1	.	TRBJ2-2	TRBV3-1
CASRSPGEQYF	TGTGCCAGCAGATCTCCTGGCGAGCAGTACTTC	.	.	TRBJ2-7	TRBV27
CASSLETGGIEKLFF	TGTGCCAGCAGCCTAGAGACAGGCGGAATTGAAAAACTGTTTTTT	.	few	TRBJ1-4	TRBV14